This T cell receptor beta chain was captured in a study of blood T cell repertoires in COVID-19. About the research overall: Samples came from the United States, Italy and Spain, spanning acute and convalescent COVID-19. PBMCs, B-cell-depleted T cells, or T cells were the source of the cDNA or gDNA that made up the material.

As processed by the authors: Amplification from reference gene primers served as the basis for estimated nucleated cell counts. Produced via immunoSEQ multiplex PCR; TCRdb's table is partial and in-frame only. From that table come the V and J calls and clone size; the DNA was used to work out D and trimming. The sample lists about 24,000 clones, 89% occurring once. This clone occurred once. Material for sequencing was peripheral blood. The clonotype originates from a man in his sixties or seventies with acute or convalescent COVID-19.

The CDR3 spells CASSQFLRASGGSTGELFF. In DNA form, the CDR3 reads TGTGCCAGCAGCCAGTTTTTACGGGCCAGCGGGGGCTCAACCGGGGAGCTGTTTTTT. The chain carries TRBV4-2 and TRBJ2-2; 8 nucleotides line up with TRBD2. V trimming: 3 bases; J trimming: 5 bases; junction bases outside the gene matches: 17. Looked up from germline, CDR1 is LGHNA and CDR2 is YNFKEQ. CDR3 length equals 19 residues.